This T cell receptor (beta chain) comes out of a study of blood T cell repertoires in COVID-19. The overall study: T cells, B-cell-depleted T cells, or PBMCs provided the cDNA or gDNA that served as material.

The V gene lost 5 bases and the J gene lost 1 base, with 10 bases spanning the gap. CDR1 MNHEY and CDR2 SMNVEV come from the germline V gene (reference sequence). The CDR3 sequence is 14 residues long. Produced via immunoSEQ multiplex PCR; TCRdb's table is partial and in-frame only. The sample contains about 170,000 clones, approximately 91% of which appear only once. The sample comprised peripheral blood. The TCR comes from a man aged 18 to 30 with COVID-19, enrolled during active disease. The V and J genes are TRBV27 and TRBJ2-3, with D perhaps TRBD2 (6 bases). CDR3 bases: TGTGCCAGCAGTCCGCGGGGACGCACAGATACGCAGTATTTT. Its protein is CASSPRGRTDTQYF.